In this sample, the clone carrying this TCR beta chain turned up once. The data originate from a study of cytomegalovirus exposure and HLA in healthy donors. 13 Jbeta primers and 60 Vbeta primers were used for the PCR. The table came from immunoSEQ multiplex PCR; TCRdb's copy has only in-frame clones and leaves some out. The data show 110,000 or so clones, with just under 75% seen just once and just over 2% held by the top ten. In germline, CDR1 is SNHLY, CDR2 FYNNEI. This CDR3 contains 14 residues. The trim removed 2 bases at V and 2 bases at J, leaving 0 bases unmatched. This TCR came from a human donor in good health. The sequenced sample was PBMCs. This sequence joins TRBV2 and TRBJ2-1, with 7 positions matching TRBD2. The CDR3 loop reads CASSERGAYNEQFF. CDR3 nucleotide sequence: TGTGCCAGCAGTGAACGGGGGGCCTACAATGAGCAGTTCTTC.